The TCR beta chain described here comes from a study of cytomegalovirus exposure and HLA in healthy donors. Study outcomes and limitations: A few V segments could not be told apart, such as TRBV6-2 and TRBV6-3, and were left out. A later analysis found most CMV-associated TCR beta chains apparently HLA-restricted. Cytomegalovirus status was reportedly diagnosed by the classifier with high sensitivity and specificity.

The CDR3 contains 15 residues. The junction had 4 bases not matched to a gene; V was cut back by 7 bases and J by 0 bases. Germline V CDR1 and CDR2: MNHEY, SVGAGI. Of note for this clone: Its matching antigen is unknown.

PCR involved 60 Vbeta and 13 Jbeta primers. Libraries were prepared by immunoSEQ multiplex PCR; TCRdb keeps only in-frame clonotypes and omits some of them. The top ten clones hold around 2.5% of a sample with over 130,000 clones, around 84% of them seen once. Sequenced material: PBMCs. The V call is TRBV6-5, the J call TRBJ2-7; 12 bases are a match to TRBD2. The receptor was derived from a man aged 45-60 years in good health and CMV-seronegative. The chain's CDR3 is CASTATSGSSYEQYF. The CDR3 DNA reads as TGTGCCAGCACCGCGACTAGCGGGAGCTCCTACGAGCAGTACTTC.